This T cell receptor (beta chain) was sequenced for a study of T cell responses to AZD1222 COVID-19 vaccine. Study-level results: Clonal diversity may have been underestimated in mostly white British donors. Spike was spanned by vaccine-associated CD4 TCRs, which were dominant at 160-218 and 743-854.

The assay was immunoSEQ multiplex PCR, and TCRdb's table has in-frame clones only and misses some. In the table there are 25,000 to 40,000 clones, roughly 90% of which are singletons. A note on this clone: The antigen is undetermined.

Per the germline V gene, CDR1 is MNHNY and CDR2 is SVGAGI (reference sequence). The CDR3 totals 14 residues. Trimming left V 5 bases short and J 3 bases short, with 14 bases between. The chain employs TRBV6-6 and TRBJ2-7; perhaps TRBD2 as D (6 bases). The sample consisted of peripheral blood, taken 28 days after the second AZD1222 dose. The clonotype originates from an adult who received the AZD1222 COVID-19 vaccine. CDR3 DNA sequence: TGTGCCAGCAGTGCCCGGGACTCGTACTACGAGCAGTACTTC. Its protein is CASSARDSYYEQYF.